This record concerns one T cell receptor beta chain sequence. Clones were sequenced by immunoSEQ multiplex PCR, and TCRdb holds only the in-frame ones, with some missing. The table lists tens of thousands of clones, 75% to 90% of them singletons. These data are taken from a study of OX40 agonist ivuxolimab in advanced cancers. Study details: Intravenous ivuxolimab at 0.01 to 10 mg/kg was given to patients every 2 weeks. Having had anti-PD-1, anti-PD-L1 or anti-CTLA-4 therapy before was allowed, and about 40% had some.

V was clipped by 4 bases and J by 4 bases; unmatched bases: 9. The germline V gene encodes CDR1 SGHRS and CDR2 YFSETQ. The CDR3 is 16 residues long. This chain links TRBV5-1 with TRBJ2-7, with 12 nucleotides matching TRBD2. The sequences come from CD4+ or CD8+ T cells sorted from blood, collected in a trial of the OX40 agonist ivuxolimab. This TCR derives from an adult with an advanced solid tumor such as melanoma, head and neck, liver or kidney cancer. The CDR3 region has the DNA TGCGCCAGCAGCGAAACTAGCGGGAGGACCACATACGAGCAGTACTTC. Its protein product is CASSETSGRTTYEQYF. The full variable domain, its missing parts supplied by reference TRBV5-1 and TRBJ2-7, is KAGVTQTPRYLIKTRGQQVTLSCSPISGHRSVSWYQQTPGQGLQFLFEYFSETQRNKGNFPGRFSGRQFSNSRSEMNVSTLELGDSALYLCASSETSGRTTYEQYFGPGTRLTVT.